This TCR beta chain was identified in a study of CD8 T cells in ankylosing spondylitis. Findings of the study overall: Prior literature has documented some motif variants in synovial fluid and blood from reactive arthritis. It was reported that disease-linked clones were significantly enriched in matched ankylosing spondylitis synovial fluid. A motif in TCR beta, a set of 8 or 9 highly homologous variants, appeared characteristic of ankylosing spondylitis blood.

CDR3 length equals 15 residues. V lost 1 base to trimming and J lost 1 base, with 10 bases between them. CDR1 LGHNA and CDR2 YNFKEQ come from the germline V gene. In TCRdb, the 5' RACE reads were re-called with MiXCR into one record per CDR3 protein. The sample has approximately 140,000 distinct CDR3 sequences, roughly 8.8% seen once; the top ten hold about 7.3%. This clonotype appeared many times. No antigen is known for it. The chain carries TRBV4-2 and TRBJ1-2; D call uncertain. The TCR sequence derives from a male donor with ankylosing spondylitis. The material sequenced was synovial fluid, either unsorted or a sorted T cell fraction (not recorded which). In DNA, the CDR3 is TGTGCCAGCAGCCAAGGTTTCGGCAGTAACTATGGCTACACCTTC. It is translated as CASSQGFGSNYGYTF.